The rows below give T cell receptor beta chains drawn from one sample of a study of T cells in Graves' hyperthyroidism and ophthalmopathy. TCRdb re-analysed the multiplex PCR reads in MiXCR, keeping a single row per CDR3 protein. The sample includes around 350,000 distinct CDR3 sequences, roughly 15% of them seen just once. Sequencing used blood. These receptors originate from a woman aged 25 to 39 with Graves' ophthalmopathy. Both conserved end residues are part of each CDR3. D genes are given only for firm matches. Size tells how often a clone was seen (once, few, many) or the class of an expanded clone, and some rows leave it out.

CDR3aa: CASKRWGTDTQYF; CDR3nt: TGTGCCAGCAAGCGGTGGGGCACAGATACGCAGTATTTT; j_gene: TRBJ2-3; v_gene: TRBV12-3/TRBV12-4; abundance: many; d_gene: -
CDR3aa: CASSLWVAKNIQYF; CDR3nt: TGTGCCAGCAGTTTATGGGTGGCCAAAAACATTCAGTACTTC; j_gene: TRBJ2-4; v_gene: TRBV28; abundance: many; d_gene: -
CDR3aa: CASSFQQTSGGLYNEQFF; CDR3nt: TGTGCCAGCAGCTTCCAGCAGACTAGCGGGGGCCTCTACAATGAGCAGTTCTTC; j_gene: TRBJ2-1; v_gene: TRBV7-2; abundance: -; d_gene: TRBD2
CDR3aa: CASSFLGQANNEKLLF; CDR3nt: TGTGCCAGCAGCTTCCTCGGACAGGCTAATAATGAAAAACTGCTTTTT; j_gene: TRBJ1-4; v_gene: TRBV11-2; abundance: -; d_gene: TRBD1
CDR3aa: CASSLEGINTEAFF; CDR3nt: TGCGCCAGCAGCTTGGAAGGTATTAACACTGAAGCTTTCTTT; j_gene: TRBJ1-1; v_gene: TRBV7-9; abundance: many; d_gene: -
CDR3aa: CASSLSKRGSAGDTQYF; CDR3nt: TGTGCCAGCAGCTTATCGAAGCGGGGCTCTGCTGGAGATACGCAGTATTTT; j_gene: TRBJ2-3; v_gene: TRBV11-2; abundance: many; d_gene: TRBD2
CDR3aa: CASSRQGNPYNEQFF; CDR3nt: TGTGCCAGCAGTAGACAGGGGAATCCCTACAATGAGCAGTTCTTC; j_gene: TRBJ2-1; v_gene: TRBV6-4; abundance: -; d_gene: TRBD1
CDR3aa: CASRRGDEKLFF; CDR3nt: TGTGCCAGCAGACGGGGGGATGAAAAACTGTTTTTT; j_gene: TRBJ1-4; v_gene: TRBV12-3/TRBV12-4; abundance: many; d_gene: -
CDR3aa: CASSQVPSYEQYF; CDR3nt: TGTGCCAGCAGCCAAGTGCCGTCCTACGAGCAGTACTTC; j_gene: TRBJ2-7; v_gene: TRBV3-1; abundance: many; d_gene: -
CDR3aa: CASSFLGTGRVNQPQHF; CDR3nt: TGTGCCAGCAGCTTCCTTGGGACAGGGAGAGTGAATCAGCCCCAGCATTTT; j_gene: TRBJ1-5; v_gene: TRBV7-8; abundance: many; d_gene: TRBD1
CDR3aa: CASSYRGGSYEQYF; CDR3nt: TGTGCCAGCAGTTACAGGGGGGGGTCCTACGAGCAGTACTTC; j_gene: TRBJ2-7; v_gene: TRBV6-5; abundance: many; d_gene: -
CDR3aa: CASSLRNYEQYF; CDR3nt: TGTGCCAGCAGCTTAAGGAACTACGAGCAGTACTTC; j_gene: TRBJ2-7; v_gene: TRBV3-1; abundance: many; d_gene: -
CDR3aa: CSARRGRRRGTDTQYF; CDR3nt: TGCAGTGCTAGAAGGGGCCGCAGGAGGGGCACAGATACGCAGTATTTT; j_gene: TRBJ2-3; v_gene: TRBV20-1; abundance: many; d_gene: -
CDR3aa: CASSQVKGSETQYF; CDR3nt: TGTGCCAGCAGCCAAGTTAAGGGGTCCGAGACCCAGTACTTC; j_gene: TRBJ2-5; v_gene: TRBV14; abundance: -; d_gene: -
CDR3aa: CASSSYTGYNSPLHF; CDR3nt: TGTGCCAGCAGTTCCTATACCGGCTATAATTCACCCCTCCACTTT; j_gene: TRBJ1-6; v_gene: TRBV27; abundance: -; d_gene: -
CDR3aa: CASSRSETSHEQFF; CDR3nt: TGTGCCAGCAGCCGAAGCGAGACTAGCCATGAGCAGTTCTTC; j_gene: TRBJ2-1; v_gene: TRBV2; abundance: many; d_gene: TRBD2
CDR3aa: CASSLEPSGDISYNEQFF; CDR3nt: TGCGCCAGCAGCTTGGAGCCTAGCGGGGATATCTCCTACAATGAGCAGTTCTTC; j_gene: TRBJ2-1; v_gene: TRBV5-1; abundance: -; d_gene: TRBD2
CDR3aa: CASKRRIGETQYF; CDR3nt: TGTGCCAGTAAGCGGAGGATTGGGGAGACCCAGTACTTC; j_gene: TRBJ2-5; v_gene: TRBV19; abundance: -; d_gene: -
CDR3aa: CASSKNPGGADTQYF; CDR3nt: TGTGCCAGCAGCAAAAATCCAGGGGGCGCAGATACGCAGTATTTT; j_gene: TRBJ2-3; v_gene: TRBV2; abundance: many; d_gene: TRBD1
CDR3aa: CASSSGQGAQETQYF; CDR3nt: TGCGCCAGCAGCTCGGGACAGGGGGCCCAAGAGACCCAGTACTTC; j_gene: TRBJ2-5; v_gene: TRBV5-1; abundance: -; d_gene: TRBD1
CDR3aa: CASSLAGADTQYF; CDR3nt: TGTGCCAGCAGCTTAGCAGGGGCGGATACGCAGTATTTT; j_gene: TRBJ2-3; v_gene: TRBV7-9; abundance: many; d_gene: -
CDR3aa: CASSLDATNEKLFF; CDR3nt: TGCGCCAGCAGCTTGGATGCAACTAATGAAAAACTGTTTTTT; j_gene: TRBJ1-4; v_gene: TRBV5-1; abundance: -; d_gene: -
CDR3aa: CASSRSDSGEETQYF; CDR3nt: TGTGCCAGCAGCCGCTCGGACAGTGGGGAAGAGACCCAGTACTTC; j_gene: TRBJ2-5; v_gene: TRBV3-1; abundance: many; d_gene: -
CDR3aa: CASSLGQGPGDTEAFF; CDR3nt: TGTGCCAGCAGCTTAGGCCAAGGACCCGGAGACACTGAAGCTTTCTTT; j_gene: TRBJ1-1; v_gene: TRBV7-9; abundance: few; d_gene: -
CDR3aa: CASSDRGGDQPQHF; CDR3nt: TGTGCCAGCAGTGACAGGGGAGGAGATCAGCCCCAGCATTTT; j_gene: TRBJ1-5; v_gene: TRBV12-3/TRBV12-4; abundance: many; d_gene: TRBD1
CDR3aa: CASSYSPGLNTEAFF; CDR3nt: TGTGCCAGCAGTTACTCCCCGGGGCTGAACACTGAAGCTTTCTTT; j_gene: TRBJ1-1; v_gene: TRBV6-6; abundance: many; d_gene: -
CDR3aa: CASRGQGNQPQHF; CDR3nt: TGTGCCAGCAGGGGACAGGGAAATCAGCCCCAGCATTTT; j_gene: TRBJ1-5; v_gene: TRBV2; abundance: many; d_gene: TRBD1
CDR3aa: CASRATGRIYGYTF; CDR3nt: TGTGCCAGCAGGGCAACAGGGAGAATTTATGGCTACACCTTC; j_gene: TRBJ1-2; v_gene: TRBV11-2; abundance: many; d_gene: -
CDR3aa: CASSYQGQGQETQYF; CDR3nt: TGTGCCAGCAGTTACCAGGGGCAGGGCCAAGAGACCCAGTACTTC; j_gene: TRBJ2-5; v_gene: TRBV28; abundance: many; d_gene: -
CDR3aa: CASSEARRRSKLFF; CDR3nt: TGTGCCAGCAGCGAAGCCCGTAGGCGGAGTAAACTGTTTTTT; j_gene: TRBJ1-4; v_gene: TRBV2; abundance: many; d_gene: -
CDR3aa: CASSFAVAGRQPQHF; CDR3nt: TGTGCCAGCAGTTTCGCCGTCGCGGGGCGTCAGCCCCAGCATTTT; j_gene: TRBJ1-5; v_gene: TRBV28; abundance: many; d_gene: -
CDR3aa: CASSYFGWTGNNSPLHF; CDR3nt: TGTGCCAGCAGCTATTTTGGGTGGACAGGGAATAATTCACCCCTCCACTTT; j_gene: TRBJ1-6; v_gene: TRBV7-2; abundance: many; d_gene: TRBD1
CDR3aa: CASSVMARVNEQFF; CDR3nt: TGTGCCAGCAGCGTAATGGCCAGAGTCAATGAGCAGTTCTTC; j_gene: TRBJ2-1; v_gene: TRBV9; abundance: -; d_gene: -
CDR3aa: CASSPDRTSPLHF; CDR3nt: TGTGCCAGCTCACCAGACAGGACCTCACCCCTCCACTTT; j_gene: TRBJ1-6; v_gene: TRBV18; abundance: many; d_gene: -
CDR3aa: CAWSRSNHYGYTF; CDR3nt: TGTGCCTGGAGTAGGTCGAACCACTATGGCTACACCTTC; j_gene: TRBJ1-2; v_gene: TRBV30; abundance: few; d_gene: -
CDR3aa: CASSTVGYGYTF; CDR3nt: TGTGCCAGCAGTACAGTTGGCTATGGCTACACCTTC; j_gene: TRBJ1-2; v_gene: TRBV12-3/TRBV12-4; abundance: many; d_gene: -
CDR3aa: CASSPQGTSYEQYF; CDR3nt: TGTGCCAGCTCACCACAGGGTACGTCCTACGAGCAGTACTTC; j_gene: TRBJ2-7; v_gene: TRBV18; abundance: many; d_gene: -
CDR3aa: CASSFRREEKLFF; CDR3nt: TGTGCCAGCAGCTTTCGGAGGGAGGAAAAACTGTTTTTT; j_gene: TRBJ1-4; v_gene: TRBV7-8; abundance: many; d_gene: -
CDR3aa: CASSLHPEKLFF; CDR3nt: TGTGCCAGTAGCCTACACCCTGAAAAACTGTTTTTT; j_gene: TRBJ1-4; v_gene: TRBV19; abundance: -; d_gene: -
CDR3aa: CASSPEGATNQPQHF; CDR3nt: TGTGCCAGCAGCCCCGAGGGGGCCACAAATCAGCCCCAGCATTTT; j_gene: TRBJ1-5; v_gene: TRBV12-3/TRBV12-4; abundance: many; d_gene: TRBD1
CDR3aa: CASSPTLRDQETQYF; CDR3nt: TGTGCCAGCAGCCCTACTCTAAGGGACCAAGAGACCCAGTACTTC; j_gene: TRBJ2-5; v_gene: TRBV14; abundance: -; d_gene: -
CDR3aa: CASSFLDYSYNEQFF; CDR3nt: TGTGCCAGCAGTTTTCTAGACTATTCCTACAATGAGCAGTTCTTC; j_gene: TRBJ2-1; v_gene: TRBV28; abundance: many; d_gene: -
CDR3aa: CATSDQTGAAGELFF; CDR3nt: TGTGCCACCAGTGACCAGACAGGGGCCGCCGGGGAGCTGTTTTTT; j_gene: TRBJ2-2; v_gene: TRBV24-1; abundance: -; d_gene: TRBD1
CDR3aa: CATSRVGTGMDEKLFF; CDR3nt: TGTGCCACCAGCAGAGTTGGGACAGGGATGGATGAAAAACTGTTTTTT; j_gene: TRBJ1-4; v_gene: TRBV15; abundance: few; d_gene: TRBD1
CDR3aa: CASRPYQGRFTEAFF; CDR3nt: TGTGCCAGCAGACCCTACCAGGGGAGATTCACTGAAGCTTTCTTT; j_gene: TRBJ1-1; v_gene: TRBV6-1; abundance: many; d_gene: -
CDR3aa: CSVIRDIGEAFF; CDR3nt: TGCAGCGTAATCCGGGACATTGGTGAAGCTTTCTTT; j_gene: TRBJ1-1; v_gene: TRBV29-1; abundance: few; d_gene: -
CDR3aa: CASGQVGDTDTQYF; CDR3nt: TGTGCCAGCGGTCAGGTGGGCGACACAGATACGCAGTATTTT; j_gene: TRBJ2-3; v_gene: TRBV5-4; abundance: -; d_gene: -
CDR3aa: CASSKFRDKVNEQFF; CDR3nt: TGTGCCAGCAGCAAATTCCGGGACAAAGTCAATGAGCAGTTCTTC; j_gene: TRBJ2-1; v_gene: TRBV14; abundance: -; d_gene: -
CDR3aa: CASSSTSALEGETQYF; CDR3nt: TGTGCCAGCAGCTCGACTAGCGCCCTGGAGGGAGAGACCCAGTACTTC; j_gene: TRBJ2-5; v_gene: TRBV11-1; abundance: many; d_gene: TRBD2
CDR3aa: CASSLQWDSYEQYF; CDR3nt: TGTGCCAGCAGCTTACAATGGGACTCCTACGAGCAGTACTTC; j_gene: TRBJ2-7; v_gene: TRBV7-2; abundance: many; d_gene: -
CDR3aa: CASSLVGGQADTQYF; CDR3nt: TGTGCCAGCAGTTTAGTGGGGGGGCAAGCAGATACGCAGTATTTT; j_gene: TRBJ2-3; v_gene: TRBV12-3/TRBV12-4; abundance: -; d_gene: -
CDR3aa: CASSHVRDINEQFF; CDR3nt: TGTGCCAGCAGTCATGTCCGGGACATCAATGAGCAGTTCTTC; j_gene: TRBJ2-1; v_gene: TRBV28; abundance: many; d_gene: -
CDR3aa: CASSFGDRRGTEAFF; CDR3nt: TGTGCCAGCAGTTTTGGGGACAGGAGAGGGACTGAAGCTTTCTTT; j_gene: TRBJ1-1; v_gene: TRBV27; abundance: many; d_gene: TRBD1
CDR3aa: CASRFRGEQYF; CDR3nt: TGTGCCAGCAGGTTCCGGGGCGAGCAGTACTTC; j_gene: TRBJ2-7; v_gene: TRBV6-1; abundance: many; d_gene: -
CDR3aa: CAISKDRGTYEQYF; CDR3nt: TGTGCCATCAGTAAGGACCGGGGTACCTACGAGCAGTACTTC; j_gene: TRBJ2-7; v_gene: TRBV10-3; abundance: -; d_gene: -
CDR3aa: CASSEPGLKTYEQYF; CDR3nt: TGTGCCAGCAGTGAGCCGGGACTAAAGACCTACGAGCAGTACTTC; j_gene: TRBJ2-7; v_gene: TRBV28; abundance: many; d_gene: TRBD2
CDR3aa: CASSLRRLGETQYF; CDR3nt: TGTGCCAGCAGTTTACGACGGCTTGGAGAGACCCAGTACTTC; j_gene: TRBJ2-5; v_gene: TRBV27; abundance: many; d_gene: -